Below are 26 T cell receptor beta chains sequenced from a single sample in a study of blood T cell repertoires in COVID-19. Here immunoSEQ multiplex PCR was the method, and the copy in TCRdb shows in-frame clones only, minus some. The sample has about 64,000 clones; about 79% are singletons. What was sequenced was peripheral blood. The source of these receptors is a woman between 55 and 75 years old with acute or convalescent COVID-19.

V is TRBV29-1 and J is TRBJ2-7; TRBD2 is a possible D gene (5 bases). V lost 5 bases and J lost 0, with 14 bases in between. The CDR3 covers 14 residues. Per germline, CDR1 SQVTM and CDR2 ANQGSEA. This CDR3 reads CSVSPGVSSYEQYF. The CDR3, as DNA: TGCAGCGTTTCCCCCGGGGTGAGCTCCTACGAGCAGTACTTC.

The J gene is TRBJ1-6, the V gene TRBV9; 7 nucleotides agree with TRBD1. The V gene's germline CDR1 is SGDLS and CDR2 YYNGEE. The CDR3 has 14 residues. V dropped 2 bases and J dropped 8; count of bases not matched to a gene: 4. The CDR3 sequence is CASSVGQYDSPLHF. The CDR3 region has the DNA TGTGCCAGCAGCGTGGGACAGTACGATTCACCCCTCCACTTT.

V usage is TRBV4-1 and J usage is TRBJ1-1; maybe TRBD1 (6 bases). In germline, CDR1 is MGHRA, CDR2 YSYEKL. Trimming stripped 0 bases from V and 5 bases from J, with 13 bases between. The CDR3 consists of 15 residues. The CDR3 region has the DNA TGCGCCAGCAGCCAAGAAGAGACAGGAAGAACTGAAGCTTTCTTT. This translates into CASSQEETGRTEAFF.

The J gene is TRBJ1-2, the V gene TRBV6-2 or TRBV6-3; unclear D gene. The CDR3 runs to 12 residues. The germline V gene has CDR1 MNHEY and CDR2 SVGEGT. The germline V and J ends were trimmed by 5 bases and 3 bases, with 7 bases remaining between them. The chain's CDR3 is CASSRGDYGYTF. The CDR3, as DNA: TGTGCCAGCAGTCGCGGTGACTATGGCTACACCTTC.

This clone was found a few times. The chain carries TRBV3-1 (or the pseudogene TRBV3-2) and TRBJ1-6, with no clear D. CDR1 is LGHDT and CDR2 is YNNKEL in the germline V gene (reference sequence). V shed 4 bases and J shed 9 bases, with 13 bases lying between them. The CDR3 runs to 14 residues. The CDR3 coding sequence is TGTGCCAGCAGCCCTAAGTTGGGGAGTTCACCCCTCCACTTT. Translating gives CASSPKLGSSPLHF.

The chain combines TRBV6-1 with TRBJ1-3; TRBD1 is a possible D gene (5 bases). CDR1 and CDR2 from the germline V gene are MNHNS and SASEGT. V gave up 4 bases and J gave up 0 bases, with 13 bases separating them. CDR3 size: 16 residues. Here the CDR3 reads CASSVGRGPSGNTIYF. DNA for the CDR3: TGTGCCAGCAGTGTGGGTAGGGGTCCCTCTGGAAACACCATATATTTT.

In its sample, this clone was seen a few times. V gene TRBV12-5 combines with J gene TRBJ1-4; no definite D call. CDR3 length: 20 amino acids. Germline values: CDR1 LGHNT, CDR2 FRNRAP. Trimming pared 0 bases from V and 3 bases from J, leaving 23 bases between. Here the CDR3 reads CASGLVEYINQDGANEKLFF. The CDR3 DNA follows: TGTGCTAGTGGTTTGGTCGAGTACATTAACCAGGACGGGGCTAATGAAAAACTGTTTTTT.

CDR3 DNA sequence: TGCGCCAGCAGCCCCCGTTCAGCGGGGGGGGTTGAGCAGTTCTTC. Protein: CASSPRSAGGVEQFF. This chain connects TRBV5-1 to TRBJ2-1; 10 bases are shared with TRBD2. V trimming: 4 bases; J trimming: 9 bases; junction bases outside the gene matches: 10. Germline V lookup: CDR1 SGHRS, CDR2 YFSETQ. This CDR3 comprises 15 residues. Drawing the rest from reference TRBV5-1 and TRBJ2-1, the complete variable domain is KAGVTQTPRYLIKTRGQQVTLSCSPISGHRSVSWYQQTPGQGLQFLFEYFSETQRNKGNFPGRFSGRQFSNSRSEMNVSTLELGDSALYLCASSPRSAGGVEQFFGPGTRLTVL.

The CDR3 DNA reads as TGTGCCAGCAGCTTAAGAGGTGCAGGGGGCGATGAAAAACTGTTTTTT. Protein product: CASSLRGAGGDEKLFF. The chain couples TRBV7-3 to TRBJ1-4, with TRBD1 identical over 8 bases. The CDR3 loop spans 16 amino acids. V shed 1 base and J 6 bases; nucleotides not matched to a gene: 7. Per germline, CDR1 SGHTA and CDR2 FQGTGA.

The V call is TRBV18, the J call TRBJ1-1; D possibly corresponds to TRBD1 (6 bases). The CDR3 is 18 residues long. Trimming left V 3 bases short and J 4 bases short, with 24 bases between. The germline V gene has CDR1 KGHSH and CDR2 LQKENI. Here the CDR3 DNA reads TGTGCCAGCTCACCCCTAAATACCCGAACAGGGCGTATCACTGAAGCTTTCTTT. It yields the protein CASSPLNTRTGRITEAFF.

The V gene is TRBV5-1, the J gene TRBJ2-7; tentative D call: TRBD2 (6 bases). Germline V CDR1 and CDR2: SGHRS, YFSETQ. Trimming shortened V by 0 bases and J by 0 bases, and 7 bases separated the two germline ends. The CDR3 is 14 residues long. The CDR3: CASSLGDSSYEQYF. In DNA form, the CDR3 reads TGCGCCAGCAGCTTGGGGGACTCCTCCTACGAGCAGTACTTC.

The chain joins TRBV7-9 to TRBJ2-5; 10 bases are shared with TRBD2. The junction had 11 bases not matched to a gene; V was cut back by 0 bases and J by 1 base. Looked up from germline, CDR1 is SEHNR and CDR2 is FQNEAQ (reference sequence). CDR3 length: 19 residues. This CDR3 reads CASSLAHLASGGFQETQYF. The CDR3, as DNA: TGTGCCAGCAGCTTAGCGCATCTGGCTAGCGGGGGTTTCCAAGAGACCCAGTACTTC.

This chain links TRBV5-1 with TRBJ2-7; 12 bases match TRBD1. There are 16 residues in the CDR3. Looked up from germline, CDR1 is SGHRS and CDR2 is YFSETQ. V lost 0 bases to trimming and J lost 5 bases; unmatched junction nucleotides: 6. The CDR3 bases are TGCGCCAGCAGCTTGGGCGGGACAGGGGGCTTGAACGAGCAGTACTTC. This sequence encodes CASSLGGTGGLNEQYF.

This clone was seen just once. The CDR3 region has the DNA TGTGCCATCAGTGAGTCAGCGGGGGGGCCGAAGACAGATACGCAGTATTTT. It specifies CAISESAGGPKTDTQYF. J is TRBJ2-3 and V is TRBV10-3; TRBD2 matches 10 bases. The CDR3 is 17 residues long. Germline CDR1 ENHRY, CDR2 SYGVKD. J was trimmed by 3 bases and V by 0 bases; bases with no gene match: 6.

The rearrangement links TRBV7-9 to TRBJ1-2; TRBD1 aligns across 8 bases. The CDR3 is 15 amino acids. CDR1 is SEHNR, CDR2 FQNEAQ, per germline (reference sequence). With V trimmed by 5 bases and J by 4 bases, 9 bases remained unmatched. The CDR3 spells CASSPYGTGGYGYTF. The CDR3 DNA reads TGTGCCAGCAGCCCATACGGGACAGGTGGCTATGGCTACACCTTC.

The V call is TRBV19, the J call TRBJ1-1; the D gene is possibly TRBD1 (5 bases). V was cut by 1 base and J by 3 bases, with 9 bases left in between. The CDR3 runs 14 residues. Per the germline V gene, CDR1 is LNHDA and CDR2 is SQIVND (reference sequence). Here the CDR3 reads CASSIGRAYTEAFF. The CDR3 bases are TGTGCCAGTAGTATAGGCAGGGCTTACACTGAAGCTTTCTTT.

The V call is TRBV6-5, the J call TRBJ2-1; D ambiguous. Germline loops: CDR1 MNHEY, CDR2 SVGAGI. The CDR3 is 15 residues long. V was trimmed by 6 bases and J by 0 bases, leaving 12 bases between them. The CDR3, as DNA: TGTGCCAGCAGACCAGCGAGGAGCTCCTACAATGAGCAGTTCTTC. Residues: CASRPARSSYNEQFF.

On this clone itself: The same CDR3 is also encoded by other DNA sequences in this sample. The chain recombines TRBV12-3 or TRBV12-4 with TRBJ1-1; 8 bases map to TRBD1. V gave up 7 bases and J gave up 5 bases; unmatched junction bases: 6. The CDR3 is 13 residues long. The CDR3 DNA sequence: TGTGCCAGCAACTCAGGGGGCGCGACTGAAGCTTTCTTT. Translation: CASNSGGATEAFF.

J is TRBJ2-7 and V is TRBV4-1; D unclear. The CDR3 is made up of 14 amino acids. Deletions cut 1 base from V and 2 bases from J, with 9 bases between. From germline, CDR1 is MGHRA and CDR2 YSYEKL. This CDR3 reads CASSQGSGTYEQYF. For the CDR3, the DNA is TGCGCCAGCAGCCAAGGGTCAGGCACCTACGAGCAGTACTTC.

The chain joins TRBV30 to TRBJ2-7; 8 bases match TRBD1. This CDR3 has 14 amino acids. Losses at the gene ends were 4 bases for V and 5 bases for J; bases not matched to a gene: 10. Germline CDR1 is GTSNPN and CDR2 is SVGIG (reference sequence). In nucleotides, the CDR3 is TGTGCCTGGAAAGGCGGACAGGGTTTCGACGAGCAGTACTTC. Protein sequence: CAWKGGQGFDEQYF.

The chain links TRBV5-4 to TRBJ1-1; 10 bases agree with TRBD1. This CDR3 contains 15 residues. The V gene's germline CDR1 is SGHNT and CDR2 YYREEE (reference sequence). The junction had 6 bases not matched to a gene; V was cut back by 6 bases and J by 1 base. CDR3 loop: CASTWGTGANTEAFF. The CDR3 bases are TGTGCCAGCACCTGGGGGACAGGGGCGAACACTGAAGCTTTCTTT.

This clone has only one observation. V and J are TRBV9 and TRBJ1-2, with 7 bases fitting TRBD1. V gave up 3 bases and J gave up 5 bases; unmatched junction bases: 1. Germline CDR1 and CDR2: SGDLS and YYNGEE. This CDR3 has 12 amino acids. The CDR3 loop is CASSATGYGYTF. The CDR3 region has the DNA TGTGCCAGCAGCGCGACAGGGTATGGCTACACCTTC.

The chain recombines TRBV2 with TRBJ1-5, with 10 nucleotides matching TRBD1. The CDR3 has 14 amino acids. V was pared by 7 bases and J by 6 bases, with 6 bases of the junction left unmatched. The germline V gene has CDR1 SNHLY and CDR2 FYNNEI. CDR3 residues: CASKGQGVGQPQHF. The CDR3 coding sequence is TGTGCCAGCAAAGGACAGGGGGTCGGTCAGCCCCAGCATTTT. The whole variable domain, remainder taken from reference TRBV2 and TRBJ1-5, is EPEVTQTPSHQVTQMGQEVILRCVPISNHLYFYWYRQILGQKVEFLVSFYNNEISEKSEIFDDQFSVERPDGSNFTLKIRSTKLEDSAMYFCASKGQGVGQPQHFGDGTRLSIL.

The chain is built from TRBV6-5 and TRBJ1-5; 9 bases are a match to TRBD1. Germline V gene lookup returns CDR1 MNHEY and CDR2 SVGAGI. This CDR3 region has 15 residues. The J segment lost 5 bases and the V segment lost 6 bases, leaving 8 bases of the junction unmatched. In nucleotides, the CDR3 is TGTGCCAGCAGCACCGGGACAGGGATGGATCAGCCCCAGCATTTT. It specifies CASSTGTGMDQPQHF.

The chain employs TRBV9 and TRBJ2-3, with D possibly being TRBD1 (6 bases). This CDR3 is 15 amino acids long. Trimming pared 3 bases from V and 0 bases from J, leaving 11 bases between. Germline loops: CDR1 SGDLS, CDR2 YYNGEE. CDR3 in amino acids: CASSALGGSTDTQYF. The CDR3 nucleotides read TGTGCCAGCAGCGCCTTAGGGGGTAGCACAGATACGCAGTATTTT.

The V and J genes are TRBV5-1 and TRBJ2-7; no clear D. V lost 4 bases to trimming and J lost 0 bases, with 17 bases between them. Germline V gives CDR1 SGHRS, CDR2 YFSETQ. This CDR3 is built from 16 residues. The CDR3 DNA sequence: TGCGCCAGCAGCCTGGGCTTCACAGAAACCTCCTACGAGCAGTACTTC. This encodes CASSLGFTETSYEQYF.